One T cell receptor (beta chain) is described in this entry. Its antigen is still unknown. Trimming cost V 5 bases and J 8 bases, with 12 bases left between them. The CDR3 covers 13 residues. Germline assignment: CDR1 LNHDA and CDR2 SQIVND (reference sequence). This specimen belongs to a study of OX40 agonist ivuxolimab in advanced cancers. Overall study: Three patients got partial responses; one had hepatocellular carcinoma and two had cutaneous melanoma. Study results and limitations: Average numbers of expanded clones were greater in CD8+ T cells than in CD4+.

TCRdb's copy holds only in-frame clones and misses some; the assay was immunoSEQ multiplex PCR. Of 55,000 to 70,000 clones listed, approximately 85% are singletons. This specimen was CD4+ or CD8+ T cells sorted from blood, taken in a trial of the OX40 agonist ivuxolimab. The TCR was taken from an adult with an advanced solid tumor such as melanoma, head and neck, liver or kidney cancer. The chain joins TRBV19 to TRBJ2-2; D is possibly TRBD1 or TRBD2 (6 bases each). The chain's CDR3 is CASSYTGRGELFF. The CDR3 DNA reads as TGTGCCAGTAGTTATACAGGGAGGGGGGAGCTGTTTTTT.